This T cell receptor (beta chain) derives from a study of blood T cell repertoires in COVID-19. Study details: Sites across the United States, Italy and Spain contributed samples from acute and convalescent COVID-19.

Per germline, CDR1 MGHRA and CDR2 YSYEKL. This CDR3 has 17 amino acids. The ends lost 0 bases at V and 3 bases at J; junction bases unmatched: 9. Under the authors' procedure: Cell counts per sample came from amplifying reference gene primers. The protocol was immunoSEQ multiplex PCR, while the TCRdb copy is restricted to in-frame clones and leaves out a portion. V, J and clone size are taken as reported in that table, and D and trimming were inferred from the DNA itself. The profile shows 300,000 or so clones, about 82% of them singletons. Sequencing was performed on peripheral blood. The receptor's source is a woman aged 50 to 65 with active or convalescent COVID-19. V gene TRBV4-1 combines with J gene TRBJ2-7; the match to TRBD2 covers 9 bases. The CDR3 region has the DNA TGCGCCAGCAGCCAAGATCTGATTGCGGGAGGGCTCTACGAGCAGTACTTC. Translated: CASSQDLIAGGLYEQYF.